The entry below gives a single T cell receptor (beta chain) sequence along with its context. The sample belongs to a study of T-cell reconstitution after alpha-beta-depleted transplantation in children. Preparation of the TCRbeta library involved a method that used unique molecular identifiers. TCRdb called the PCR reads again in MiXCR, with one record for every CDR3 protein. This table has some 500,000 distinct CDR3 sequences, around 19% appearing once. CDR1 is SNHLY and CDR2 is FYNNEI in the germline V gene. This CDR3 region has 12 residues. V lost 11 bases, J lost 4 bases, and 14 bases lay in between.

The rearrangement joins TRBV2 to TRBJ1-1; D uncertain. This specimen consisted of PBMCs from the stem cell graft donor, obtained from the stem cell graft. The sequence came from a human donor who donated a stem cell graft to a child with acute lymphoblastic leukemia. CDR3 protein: CAAGPHPTEAFF. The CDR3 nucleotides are TGTGCCGCTGGTCCACATCCCACTGAAGCTTTCTTT.